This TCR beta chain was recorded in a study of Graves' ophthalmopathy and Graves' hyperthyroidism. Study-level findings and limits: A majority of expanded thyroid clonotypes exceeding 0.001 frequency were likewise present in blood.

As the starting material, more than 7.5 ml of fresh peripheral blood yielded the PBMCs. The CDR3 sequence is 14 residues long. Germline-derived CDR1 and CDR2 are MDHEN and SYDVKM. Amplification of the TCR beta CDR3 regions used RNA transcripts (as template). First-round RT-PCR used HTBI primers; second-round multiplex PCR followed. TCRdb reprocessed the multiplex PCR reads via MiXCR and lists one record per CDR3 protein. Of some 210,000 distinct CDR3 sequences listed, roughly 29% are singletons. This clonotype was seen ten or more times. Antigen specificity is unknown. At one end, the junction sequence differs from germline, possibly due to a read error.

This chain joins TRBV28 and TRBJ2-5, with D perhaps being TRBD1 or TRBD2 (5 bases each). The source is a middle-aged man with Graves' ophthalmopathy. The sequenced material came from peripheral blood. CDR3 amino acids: CASSLGGKGTPPDF. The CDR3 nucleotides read TGTGCCAGCAGTTTAGGAGGCAAGGGGACCCCCCCGGACTTC.